This T cell receptor (beta chain) derives from a study of technical replicates of blood from a few donors. Here immunoSEQ multiplex PCR was the method, and the copy in TCRdb shows in-frame clones only, minus some. Among around 78,000 clones, 94% were seen once, and the ten largest hold 0.26%. Germline assignment: CDR1 MDHEN and CDR2 SYDVKM. CDR3 length equals 14 residues. The J segment lost 6 bases and the V segment lost 6 bases, leaving 7 bases of the junction unmatched. The receptor comes from a human donor in good health. Sequenced material: T cells isolated from PBMCs. The chain uses TRBV28 and TRBJ2-2; 7 nucleotides match TRBD2. The CDR3 nucleotides read TGTGCCAGCAGCCATCGGACTAGGCCCGGGGAGCTGTTTTTT. This encodes CASSHRTRPGELFF.